These 24 T cell receptor beta chains originate from one sample sequenced in a study of blood T cells in healthy people across ages. A sample-barcoded 5' primer and a J-beta primer mix were used in a second PCR of about 6 to 12 cycles. TCRdb recomputed calls from the 5' RACE reads with MiXCR, one row per CDR3 protein. Of 630,000 or so distinct CDR3 sequences listed, approximately 30% were seen once; the top ten hold 15%. The sample taken for sequencing was blood. The receptors derive from a woman aged 80 or over in good health.

This clonotype was observed at least ten times. The gene calls are TRBV7-3 and TRBJ1-2; D gene uncertain. There are 15 residues in the CDR3. V gave up 0 bases and J gave up 7 bases, with 15 bases separating them. Germline assignment: CDR1 SGHTA and CDR2 FQGTGA. CDR3: CASSLTPGLGGGYTF. For the CDR3, the DNA is TGTGCCAGCAGCTTAACTCCGGGGTTAGGTGGTGGCTACACCTTC.

This chain uses TRBV12-3 or TRBV12-4 with TRBJ2-3, with 11 bases fitting TRBD2. CDR3 size: 17 residues. J gave up 3 bases and V 7 bases, and 12 bases lay outside the gene matches. This chain's CDR3 is CASTPSLAGGRTDTQYF. In DNA form, the CDR3 reads TGTGCCAGCACCCCTTCCCTAGCGGGGGGTAGGACAGATACGCAGTATTTT.

Regarding this clonotype: A much bigger clone sits one base away, suggesting this may be a read error. V and J are TRBV7-2 and TRBJ2-1; 8 nucleotides line up with TRBD2. Germline V lookup: CDR1 SGHTA, CDR2 FQGNSA. This CDR3 contains 16 residues. V lost 8 bases, J lost 6 bases, and 15 bases stayed unmatched. CDR3 region: CASALRRAGALNEQFF. In DNA, the CDR3 is TGTGCCAGCGCACTCCGACGAGCGGGGGCCCTCAATGAGCAGTTCTTC.

This rearrangement joins TRBV5-1 to TRBJ2-4, with 10 bases that match TRBD1. V was pared by 3 bases and J by 7 bases, with 7 bases of the junction left unmatched. The CDR3 loop spans 15 amino acids. Germline assignment: CDR1 SGHRS and CDR2 YFSETQ. As DNA, the CDR3 is TGCGCCAGCAGCTCCGAGAGGACAGGGGGTAACATTCAGTACTTC. Translating gives CASSSERTGGNIQYF.

The chain employs TRBV5-1 and TRBJ1-3; D is ambiguous. The V and J ends lost 0 bases and 0 bases respectively, with 7 bases between them. CDR1 SGHRS and CDR2 YFSETQ come from the germline V gene. The CDR3 runs to 15 residues. The CDR3 sequence: CASSLAPDSGNTIYF. In DNA, the CDR3 is TGCGCCAGCAGCTTGGCCCCGGACTCTGGAAACACCATATATTTT. Together with reference TRBV5-1 and TRBJ1-3, the CDR3 gives the full variable domain: KAGVTQTPRYLIKTRGQQVTLSCSPISGHRSVSWYQQTPGQGLQFLFEYFSETQRNKGNFPGRFSGRQFSNSRSEMNVSTLELGDSALYLCASSLAPDSGNTIYFGEGSWLTVV.

The chain uses TRBV5-1 and TRBJ1-2; possible D gene TRBD1, 6 bases. CDR1 is SGHRS, CDR2 YFSETQ, per germline. The V and J ends lost 2 bases and 2 bases respectively, with 10 bases between them. This CDR3 contains 14 residues. The CDR3 here is CASSLNRENYGYTF. CDR3 DNA: TGCGCCAGCAGCTTAAACAGGGAAAACTATGGCTACACCTTC.

This clonotype was seen at least ten times. The rearrangement joins TRBV5-5 to TRBJ2-6; perhaps TRBD1 as D (6 bases). Trimming left V 3 bases short and J 4 bases short, with 11 bases between. Germline CDR1 and CDR2: SGHKS and YYEKEE (reference sequence). The CDR3 runs to 15 residues. As DNA, the CDR3 is TGTGCCAGCAGCTGGGGGCAGGCCGGGGCCAACGTCCTGACTTTC. It specifies CASSWGQAGANVLTF. The full variable domain, rest sourced from reference TRBV5-5 and TRBJ2-6, is DAGVTQSPTHLIKTRGQQVTLRCSPISGHKSVSWYQQVLGQGPQFIFQYYEKEERGRGNFPDRFSARQFPNYSSELNVNALLLGDSALYLCASSWGQAGANVLTFGAGSRLTVL.

This clonotype was recorded at least ten times. V and J are TRBV2 and TRBJ2-7; no definite D call. The CDR3 is 15 amino acids. Trimming removed 1 base at V and 0 bases at J, with 10 bases between. In germline, CDR1 is SNHLY, CDR2 FYNNEI. CDR3 sequence (DNA): TGTGCCAGCAGTGAAGGGGGTAGGGTCTCCTACGAGCAGTACTTC. Encoded protein: CASSEGGRVSYEQYF.

In this sample, this clonotype turned up a few times. V is TRBV29-1 and J is TRBJ2-5; 10 bases line up with TRBD2. The CDR3 is 11 residues long. Germline V gives CDR1 SQVTM, CDR2 ANQGSEA. V lost 5 bases, J lost 11 bases, and 5 bases stayed unmatched. The DNA for the CDR3 is TGCAGCGTTTCTAGCGGGAGTCAGCAGTACTTC. Translated, it gives CSVSSGSQQYF.

This clonotype was counted ten times or more. The DNA for the CDR3 is TGTGCCAGCAGCCCCCGGGGTTGGGAGACCCAGTACTTC. It yields the protein CASSPRGWETQYF. The rearrangement joins TRBV27 to TRBJ2-5; TRBD2 is a possible D gene (5 bases). Trimming removed 6 bases from V and 5 bases from J, with 13 bases in between. Germline V lookup: CDR1 MNHEY, CDR2 SMNVEV (reference sequence). This CDR3 comprises 13 residues.

As concerns this clonotype: This may come from a read error, since a much larger clone is one base off. The CDR3: CASSLDQAGGNEQYF. CDR3 DNA: TGTGCCAGCAGCTTAGATCAAGCGGGGGGCAATGAGCAGTACTTC. The chain uses TRBV11-2 and TRBJ2-7; 9 bases align to TRBD2. Germline trimming cut 0 bases from V and 7 bases from J; bases unmatched to any gene: 7. The CDR3 loop spans 15 amino acids. Germline values: CDR1 SGHAT, CDR2 FQNNGV.

In this sample, this clonotype turned up a few times. V usage is TRBV20-1 and J usage is TRBJ2-1; 8 bases match TRBD2. The V gene's germline CDR1 is DFQATT and CDR2 SNEGSKA (reference sequence). The CDR3 contains 17 residues. V shed 0 bases and J 8 bases; nucleotides not matched to a gene: 15. CDR3 DNA: TGCAGTGCTAGAGATTTGGAAGGACTAGCAGGTCGTGATGAGCAGTTCTTC. Its protein is CSARDLEGLAGRDEQFF.

This clonotype was seen many times. The CDR3 spells CASSLFGLAGTDTQYF. The CDR3 nucleotides are TGTGCCAGCAGCTTATTCGGGCTAGCGGGCACAGATACGCAGTATTTT. V is TRBV7-2 and J is TRBJ2-3; 7 bases are shared with TRBD2. CDR1 SGHTA and CDR2 FQGNSA come from the germline V gene. The CDR3 has 16 amino acids. The trim removed 2 bases at V and 1 base at J, leaving 6 bases unmatched.

This clonotype was seen at least ten times. This chain links TRBV29-1 with TRBJ2-3; TRBD2 matches 11 bases. The V and J ends lost 6 bases and 3 bases, in that order; junction bases with no gene match: 5. The V gene's germline CDR1 is SQVTM and CDR2 ANQGSEA. The CDR3 consists of 14 residues. CDR3 sequence: CSVRTSGRTDTQYF. As DNA, the CDR3 is TGCAGCGTACGGACTAGCGGGCGGACAGATACGCAGTATTTT.

This clonotype was observed many times. The V and J genes are TRBV7-6 and TRBJ1-2; 11 bases are shared with TRBD1. CDR1 is SGHVS, CDR2 FNYEAQ, per germline. This CDR3 region has 17 residues. V lost 5 bases and J lost 6; bases outside the gene matches: 14. In nucleotides, the CDR3 is TGTGCCAGCAGCCCCTTTCGGGGACAGGGGGAGGCAAATGGCTACACCTTC. Its protein product is CASSPFRGQGEANGYTF.

The chain carries TRBV6-6 and TRBJ2-1, with 8 bases that match TRBD2. V was pared by 6 bases and J by 4 bases, with 8 bases of the junction left unmatched. CDR1 and CDR2 from the germline V gene are MNHNY and SVGAGI (reference sequence). The CDR3 spans 15 residues. The CDR3 coding sequence is TGTGCCAGCAGAAGTCCGGGACTAGTGTACAATGAGCAGTTCTTC. It encodes CASRSPGLVYNEQFF.

Concerning this clonotype itself: A much more abundant neighbour one base away suggests this may be a read error. The chain uses TRBV3-1 and TRBJ2-5, with D maybe TRBD1 (5 bases). The DNA matches TRBJ2-7 better at its end, which makes the J call doubtful. The CDR3 is 14 residues long. Per germline, CDR1 LGHDT and CDR2 YNNKEL (reference sequence). The DNA for the CDR3 is TGTGCCAGCAGCCAAGAAGGGGCGGTATACGAGCAGTACTTC. This codes for CASSQEGAVYEQYF.

There are many counts of this clonotype. The rearrangement uses TRBV7-6 and TRBJ2-5; 11 bases fit TRBD2. CDR3 length: 15 residues. After removal of 5 bases from V and 10 bases from J, the junction contained 12 bases not matched to a gene. Per the germline V gene, CDR1 is SGHVS and CDR2 is FNYEAQ. The CDR3, as DNA: TGTGCCAGCAGCCCAAGAGGGACTAGCGGTGAGGGCCAGTACTTC. Protein: CASSPRGTSGEGQYF. The full variable domain, in which reference TRBV7-6 and TRBJ2-5 provide the parts outside the CDR3, is GAGVSQSPRYKVTKRGQDVALRCDPISGHVSLYWYRQALGQGPEFLTYFNYEAQQDKSGLPNDRFSAERPEGSISTLTIQRTEQRDSAMYRCASSPRGTSGEGQYFGPGTRLLVL.

This clonotype was seen more than once but under ten times. The chain uses TRBV4-3 and TRBJ2-2; the D is unclear. The CDR3 extends over 14 amino acids. V was trimmed by 0 bases and J by 3 bases, leaving 5 bases between them. Per the germline V gene, CDR1 is LGHNA and CDR2 is YSLEER. The CDR3 coding sequence is TGCGCCAGCAGCCAAGATCGCTACACCGGGGAGCTGTTTTTT. Its translation is CASSQDRYTGELFF.

This clonotype showed up just a few times. The junction departs from germline at one end; a sequencing error may be responsible. The V and J genes are TRBV25-1 and TRBJ2-3; 11 bases agree with TRBD2. Germline values: CDR1 MGHDK, CDR2 SYGVNS. This CDR3 has 17 residues. Written as DNA, the CDR3 is TGTGCCAGCAGCCCGAGACTAGCGGGGACCCGCACAGATGCGCAGTATTTT. Translation gives CASSPRLAGTRTDAQYF.

The rearrangement links TRBV9 to TRBJ2-5, with D perhaps assigned TRBD1 or TRBD2 (5 bases each). Per the germline V gene, CDR1 is SGDLS and CDR2 is YYNGEE. Trimming took off 0 bases at V and 11 bases at J, with 20 bases between the two ends. CDR3 length: 15 residues. CDR3: CASSVEVSGICGQYF. The CDR3, as DNA: TGTGCCAGCAGCGTAGAAGTTTCAGGGATCTGCGGGCAGTACTTC.

Many counts were recorded for this clonotype. The chain has TRBV12-3 or TRBV12-4 and TRBJ2-1, with D tentatively TRBD1 or TRBD2 (5 bases each). The CDR3 sequence is 14 residues long. With 4 bases removed from V and 3 bases from J, the gap between germline ends came to 10 bases. Here the CDR3 reads CASSSLGVYNEQFF. CDR3 DNA: TGTGCCAGCAGTTCTCTGGGGGTCTACAATGAGCAGTTCTTC.

The chain uses TRBV7-2 and TRBJ1-4; D unresolved. Germline CDR1 SGHTA, CDR2 FQGNSA. The CDR3 is 15 residues long. The V end was cut by 6 bases, the J end by 2 bases, with 13 bases between. The CDR3 DNA reads as TGTGCCAGCAGTGGAGGCTCGGTGACTAATGAAAAACTGTTTTTT. It codes for CASSGGSVTNEKLFF.

Concerning this clonotype itself: A much larger clone lies a single base off, so this may be a read error. The J gene is TRBJ2-5, the V gene TRBV6-1; D unclear. Germline V CDR1 and CDR2: MNHNS, SASEGT. The CDR3 totals 12 residues. CDR3 nucleotides: TGTACCAGCTCCGAAATTTTGCTTCCGCAGTACTTC. Residues: CTSSEILLPQYF.